Listed here are 24 T cell receptor beta chains from one sample, sequenced in a study of memory B cells and T cells in multiple sclerosis. CFSE-dim autoproliferating and CFSE-high non-proliferating T cells from unstimulated culture were sequenced separately. 5x10^7 CFSE-labeled PBMCs were cultured around 7 days unstimulated, then replicate wells were pooled. Assay: immunoSEQ multiplex PCR; the TCRdb copy retains only in-frame clones and omits some. The sample has approximately 47,000 clones; over 70% are singletons. For these TCRs, the target antigens are not known. Sequenced: PBMCs from blood kept in culture. The receptor set was obtained from a human donor with multiple sclerosis.

The chain combines TRBV28 with TRBJ1-2; unclear D gene. Deletions cut 3 bases from V and 8 bases from J, with 10 bases between. Germline V lookup: CDR1 MDHEN, CDR2 SYDVKM. CDR3 length: 12 residues. CDR3 sequence: CASSFLQRGYTF. CDR3 bases: TGTGCCAGCAGTTTTCTCCAGCGGGGCTACACCTTC.

The chain carries TRBV6-1 and TRBJ1-5, with no clear D. The V gene's germline CDR1 is MNHNS and CDR2 SASEGT. V was pared by 1 base and J by 12 bases, with 10 bases between. The CDR3 sequence is 12 residues long. CDR3 nucleotide sequence: TGTGCCAGCAGTGAAGGTACGTTCCTCCAGCATTTT. Protein: CASSEGTFLQHF.

The chain links TRBV19 to TRBJ2-2; D remains ambiguous. The V gene lost 5 bases and the J gene lost 5 bases, with 12 bases spanning the gap. Germline V gives CDR1 LNHDA, CDR2 SQIVND (reference sequence). The CDR3 runs 14 residues. The CDR3, as DNA: TGTGCCAGTAGTGATCAGGTCTGGACCGGGGAGCTGTTTTTT. The encoded protein is CASSDQVWTGELFF. Full variable domain (remainder filled in from reference TRBV19 and TRBJ2-2): DGGITQSPKYLFRKEGQNVTLSCEQNLNHDAMYWYRQDPGQGLRLIYYSQIVNDFQKGDIAEGYSVSREKKESFPLTVTSAQKNPTAFYLCASSDQVWTGELFFGEGSRLTVL.

Concerning this clone: This same CDR3 is encoded by further DNA sequences in the sample. This sequence joins TRBV21-1 and TRBJ1-1; the table's D call, TRBD1, has no DNA check behind it. TRBV21-1 is a pseudogene. The CDR3 runs to 15 residues. The CDR3 protein is CASSDLLVAGGKAFF. The CDR3 nucleotides are TGTGCCAGCAGCGACCTCTTGGTAGCAGGGGGCAAAGCTTTCTTT.

The chain joins TRBV5-5 to TRBJ2-7, with D perhaps given as TRBD1 or TRBD2 (6 bases each). The germline gives CDR1 SGHKS, CDR2 YYEKEE (reference sequence). The V and J ends lost 7 bases and 2 bases respectively, with 13 bases between them. This CDR3 is 13 amino acids long. The CDR3 DNA reads as TGTGCCAGCGTAGGGGGGTCAGCCTACGAGCAGTACTTC. Translating gives CASVGGSAYEQYF.

The chain employs TRBV4-1 and TRBJ2-2, with no clear D. Trimming removed 3 bases from V and 6 bases from J, with 11 bases in between. This CDR3 is built from 14 residues. Germline V gene sequence: CDR1 MGHRA, CDR2 YSYEKL. The CDR3 region is CASSHWADPGELFF. CDR3 sequence (DNA): TGCGCCAGCAGCCACTGGGCTGACCCCGGGGAGCTGTTTTTT.

V and J are TRBV5-1 and TRBJ2-5; 7 bases fit TRBD2. The CDR3 is 15 amino acids. Germline V gene sequence: CDR1 SGHRS, CDR2 YFSETQ. The junction had 10 bases not matched to a gene; V was cut back by 4 bases and J by 4 bases. CDR3 protein: CASSQGSGEGETQYF. The CDR3 DNA is TGCGCCAGCAGCCAAGGATCGGGGGAGGGAGAGACCCAGTACTTC. Looking up the rest from reference TRBV5-1 and TRBJ2-5 gives the full variable domain: KAGVTQTPRYLIKTRGQQVTLSCSPISGHRSVSWYQQTPGQGLQFLFEYFSETQRNKGNFPGRFSGRQFSNSRSEMNVSTLELGDSALYLCASSQGSGEGETQYFGPGTRLLVL.

This clone showed up just once. The rearrangement uses TRBV19 and TRBJ2-1, with 11 bases that match TRBD1. Trimming took 9 bases from V and 4 from J; bases not matched to a gene: 5. The CDR3 contains 14 residues. Germline CDR1 and CDR2: LNHDA and SQIVND (reference sequence). CDR3 protein: CASHRDRGYNEQFF. CDR3 nucleotides: TGTGCCAGCCACCGGGACAGGGGGTACAATGAGCAGTTCTTC.

This chain links TRBV6-6 with TRBJ2-5; no clear D gene. Germline V gene lookup returns CDR1 MNHNY and CDR2 SVGAGI (reference sequence). Trimming shortened V by 5 bases and J by 5 bases, and 6 bases separated the two germline ends. The CDR3 loop spans 11 amino acids. CDR3 region: CASSGLETQYF. CDR3 nucleotide sequence: TGTGCCAGCAGTGGGTTGGAGACCCAGTACTTC.

The chain recombines TRBV7-9 with TRBJ1-6; D is possibly TRBD1 (5 bases). Germline V lookup: CDR1 SEHNR, CDR2 FQNEAQ (reference sequence). This CDR3 contains 17 residues. V dropped 4 bases and J dropped 6 bases, with 19 bases sitting between them. CDR3 in amino acids: CASSSARVSRGNSPLHF. The CDR3 nucleotides read TGTGCCAGCAGCTCCGCGAGGGTTTCAAGGGGTAATTCACCCCTCCACTTT.

Written as DNA, the CDR3 is TGTGCCAGCAGCTTGAACCCAGGGGGCAGAGGCTACACCTTC. It is translated as CASSLNPGGRGYTF. This chain uses TRBV5-8 with TRBJ1-2; the match to TRBD1 covers 8 bases. This CDR3 has 14 residues. Trimming cost V 1 base and J 8 bases; bases outside gene matches: 7. Looked up from germline, CDR1 is SGHTS and CDR2 is YDEGEE.

The genes are TRBV10-3 and TRBJ2-7, with 10 bases lining up with TRBD2. After removal of 2 bases from V and 4 bases from J, the junction contained 5 bases not matched to a gene. Germline V gene data show CDR1 as ENHRY and CDR2 as SYGVKD. This CDR3 has 15 residues. This CDR3 reads CAISEPSGGMYEQYF. The CDR3 region has the DNA TGTGCCATCAGTGAGCCTAGCGGGGGTATGTACGAGCAGTACTTC.

This clone has just one count. The chain combines TRBV7-9 with TRBJ2-3, with 10 bases fitting TRBD2. The CDR3 is 15 amino acids. The germline CDR1 and CDR2 sequences are SEHNR and FQNEAQ (reference sequence). V lost 5 bases and J lost 8; bases outside the gene matches: 10. The DNA for the CDR3 is TGTGCCAGCAGCGTCCTAGCGGGGGTTCAAGGTACGCAGTATTTT. This codes for CASSVLAGVQGTQYF.

This clone occurred once. The chain employs TRBV5-1 and TRBJ1-4; D perhaps matches TRBD1 (6 bases). CDR3 length: 14 amino acids. Germline lookup yields CDR1 SGHRS and CDR2 YFSETQ. V lost 3 bases and J 3 bases, leaving 9 bases between the germline ends. The CDR3 loop reads CASSSRGPNEKLFF. Written as DNA, the CDR3 is TGCGCCAGCAGCTCCAGGGGTCCTAATGAAAAACTGTTTTTT.

This clone has just one count. The V call is TRBV19, the J call TRBJ2-3; D is perhaps TRBD2 (5 bases). Germline CDR1 LNHDA, CDR2 SQIVND (reference sequence). V lost 3 bases and J lost 4, with 14 bases in between. The CDR3 has 15 residues. As DNA, the CDR3 is TGTGCCAGTAGTATTCTCAGCGGCCAGGCAGATACGCAGTATTTT. It translates to CASSILSGQADTQYF.

The chain has TRBV11-2 and TRBJ2-4, with D perhaps matching TRBD2 (6 bases). The CDR3 sequence is 14 residues long. Trimming shortened V by 1 base and J by 6 bases, and 10 bases separated the two germline ends. The germline CDR1 and CDR2 sequences are SGHAT and FQNNGV. In DNA form, the CDR3 reads TGTGCCAGCAGCTTAGGCGGGGTACTAAACATTCAGTACTTC. Translation gives CASSLGGVLNIQYF.

The chain joins TRBV6-1 to TRBJ1-2; D unresolved. CDR1 and CDR2 from the germline V gene are MNHNS and SASEGT. Trimming removed 4 bases at V and 8 bases at J, with 11 bases between. The CDR3 extends over 12 amino acids. The CDR3 loop is CASSVGFDGYTF. In nucleotides, the CDR3 is TGTGCCAGCAGTGTGGGGTTTGACGGCTACACCTTC.

There are a few counts of this clone. The chain recombines TRBV5-1 with TRBJ2-5; possibly TRBD1 or TRBD2 for D (6 bases each). V lost 0 bases, J lost 5 bases, and 17 bases lay in between. The CDR3 sequence is 16 residues long. Germline V CDR1 and CDR2: SGHRS, YFSETQ. CDR3 in amino acids: CASSLETRGGWETQYF. CDR3 sequence (DNA): TGCGCCAGCAGCTTGGAGACCAGGGGAGGCTGGGAGACCCAGTACTTC.

This chain joins TRBV15 and TRBJ1-6; D is unclear. The V and J ends lost 0 bases and 8 bases respectively, with 11 bases between them. Germline V lookup: CDR1 LNHNV, CDR2 YYDKDF (reference sequence). The CDR3 runs 15 residues. In nucleotides, the CDR3 is TGTGCCACCAGCAGAGAAGGTAGAGCCTATTCACCCCTCCACTTT. This codes for CATSREGRAYSPLHF.

The table lists this clone with a few counts. This chain uses TRBV19 with TRBJ2-2, with 7 bases that match TRBD1. Per the germline V gene, CDR1 is LNHDA and CDR2 is SQIVND (reference sequence). With 4 bases clipped from V and 2 bases from J, the junction kept 7 bases outside the gene matches. The CDR3 loop spans 16 amino acids. For the CDR3, the DNA is TGTGCCAGTAGTACCCGACAGGGATTCAACACCGGGGAGCTGTTTTTT. Protein: CASSTRQGFNTGELFF.

The chain is built from TRBV4-3 and TRBJ1-1; TRBD1 is a possible D gene (5 bases). The CDR3 has 17 residues. CDR1 LGHNA and CDR2 YSLEER come from the germline V gene. With 1 base removed from V and 6 bases from J, the gap between germline ends came to 21 bases. The CDR3 DNA is TGCGCCAGCAGCCAAGTACCCTCGGGGGACGGAGTGTCTGAAGCTTTCTTT. It encodes CASSQVPSGDGVSEAFF.

The chain joins TRBV30 to TRBJ2-1; D is ambiguous. The CDR3 has 15 amino acids. Germline V CDR1 and CDR2: GTSNPN, SVGIG (reference sequence). Trimming cost V 0 bases and J 8 bases, with 17 bases left between them. CDR3 sequence reads: CAWSVQGMRNHEQFF. CDR3 sequence (DNA): TGTGCCTGGAGTGTACAAGGGATGAGAAACCATGAGCAGTTCTTC.

This sequence joins TRBV5-5 and TRBJ2-3, with 8 bases fitting TRBD1. Per germline, CDR1 SGHKS and CDR2 YYEKEE (reference sequence). V was pared by 4 bases and J by 0 bases, with 4 bases of the junction left unmatched. The CDR3 has 15 residues. The CDR3: CASSPRQGSTDTQYF. The CDR3 coding sequence is TGTGCCAGCAGCCCTCGACAGGGGAGCACAGATACGCAGTATTTT.

This chain connects TRBV27 to TRBJ1-1; D possibly corresponds to TRBD1 (6 bases). Trimming removed 5 bases at V and 1 base at J, with 8 bases between. From germline, CDR1 is MNHEY and CDR2 SMNVEV (reference sequence). The CDR3 is made up of 13 amino acids. The CDR3 DNA follows: TGTGCCAGCAGTCCACAGGGGAACACTGAAGCTTTCTTT. This sequence encodes CASSPQGNTEAFF.